A single sample gave rise to the 20 T cell receptor beta chains below, sequenced in a study of CD8 T cell repertoires and HIV-1 epitope variants. Repertoires were generated with immunoSEQ multiplex PCR, while TCRdb's copy carries only in-frame clones and drops some. This sample has several thousand clones, with 60% to 80% found just once. Their antigen targets remain unknown. Sequenced: cultured CD8+ T cells derived from PBMCs. The receptors originated from a male donor with HIV.

The rearrangement uses TRBV29-1 and TRBJ1-2; 8 positions match TRBD1. Unmatched junction bases numbered 26, after V lost 5 bases and J lost 3 bases. The CDR3 totals 20 residues. Germline lookup yields CDR1 SQVTM and CDR2 ANQGSEA. The DNA for the CDR3 is TGCAGCGTTAGCGGAATGGACAGGGAAGGTGGGGTCGGTATTGACTATGGCTACACCTTC. Translated: CSVSGMDREGGVGIDYGYTF.

The chain carries TRBV19 and TRBJ2-2; D not certain. Germline V gene lookup returns CDR1 LNHDA and CDR2 SQIVND (reference sequence). V gave up 3 bases and J gave up 2 bases, with 7 bases separating them. This CDR3 has 14 amino acids. In DNA, the CDR3 is TGTGCCAGTAGTATCAACAGCAACACCGGGGAGCTGTTTTTT. It yields the protein CASSINSNTGELFF. The variable domain in full, with the rest retrieved from reference TRBV19 and TRBJ2-2, is DGGITQSPKYLFRKEGQNVTLSCEQNLNHDAMYWYRQDPGQGLRLIYYSQIVNDFQKGDIAEGYSVSREKKESFPLTVTSAQKNPTAFYLCASSINSNTGELFFGEGSRLTVL.

The chain carries TRBV30 and TRBJ2-3; D possibly corresponds to TRBD1 (6 bases). This CDR3 contains 14 residues. The V end lost 1 base, the J end lost 2 bases, and 10 bases lay between the germline ends. Germline V gene lookup returns CDR1 GTSNPN and CDR2 SVGIG (reference sequence). The CDR3 region has the DNA TGTGCCTGGAGTGCAGGGGTTAACACAGATACGCAGTATTTT. Translating gives CAWSAGVNTDTQYF.

The J gene is TRBJ2-3, the V gene TRBV2, with D perhaps given as TRBD1 or TRBD2 (5 bases each). Germline-derived CDR1 and CDR2 are SNHLY and FYNNEI. Trimming left V 1 base short and J 1 base short, with 18 bases between. The CDR3 covers 18 residues. Written as DNA, the CDR3 is TGTGCCAGCAGTGAAGGCCGATCGTTGGGGGACGGCACAGATACGCAGTATTTT. This translates into CASSEGRSLGDGTDTQYF.

This rearrangement joins TRBV11-3 to TRBJ1-2, with 7 bases matching TRBD1. V shed 2 bases and J 7 bases; nucleotides not matched to a gene: 10. The CDR3 is 15 residues long. Germline V gives CDR1 SGHNT, CDR2 YENEEA. The DNA for the CDR3 is TGTGCCAGCAGCTTATCCCCGACAGGGCGGATTGGCTACACCTTC. It encodes CASSLSPTGRIGYTF.

The chain carries TRBV28 and TRBJ2-3, with 7 bases lining up with TRBD2. CDR1 is MDHEN and CDR2 is SYDVKM in the germline V gene. The CDR3 extends over 15 amino acids. V was clipped by 3 bases and J by 2 bases; unmatched bases: 5. The CDR3 sequence is CASSLGGSNTDTQYF. DNA for the CDR3: TGTGCCAGCAGTTTGGGCGGGAGTAACACAGATACGCAGTATTTT.

The chain has TRBV11-3 and TRBJ2-5; the D call may be TRBD1 or TRBD2 (5 bases each). The CDR3 consists of 13 residues. V was clipped by 5 bases and J by 1 base, with 8 bases between them. CDR1 is SGHNT and CDR2 is YENEEA in the germline V gene. The CDR3 loop is CASSPGPQETQYF. The CDR3 DNA reads as TGTGCCAGCAGCCCGGGGCCCCAAGAGACCCAGTACTTC.

The chain has TRBV7-3 and TRBJ2-3, with a weak D call TRBD2 (6 bases). Deletions cut 5 bases from V and 2 bases from J, with 17 bases between. Germline lookup yields CDR1 SGHTA and CDR2 FQGTGA. There are 16 residues in the CDR3. CDR3 region: CASSAGRGTSTDTQYF. The CDR3, as DNA: TGTGCCAGCAGCGCGGGACGGGGCACCTCCACAGATACGCAGTATTTT.

This clone was seen a single time. The chain has TRBV28 and TRBJ2-3; 10 bases are a match to TRBD2. V dropped 5 bases and J dropped 2; count of bases not matched to a gene: 7. The CDR3 is 16 residues long. The germline V gene has CDR1 MDHEN and CDR2 SYDVKM. CDR3 protein: CASSGTSELLTDTQYF. The CDR3 bases are TGTGCCAGCAGTGGGACTAGCGAATTGCTCACAGATACGCAGTATTTT.

This rearrangement joins TRBV4-3 to TRBJ2-7, with 7 bases identical to TRBD1. There are 15 residues in the CDR3. Trimming took 2 bases from V and 2 from J; bases not matched to a gene: 6. CDR1 is LGHNA and CDR2 is YSLEER in the germline V gene. CDR3 sequence: CASSQTQGLAYEQYF. The DNA of the CDR3 is TGCGCCAGCAGCCAAACACAGGGGCTAGCCTACGAGCAGTACTTC.

The chain links TRBV28 to TRBJ1-2; D gene uncertain. V lost 4 bases and J lost 2, with 8 bases in between. This CDR3 comprises 13 residues. The germline V gene has CDR1 MDHEN and CDR2 SYDVKM. The CDR3 region is CASSSPLNYGYTF. In DNA form, the CDR3 reads TGTGCCAGCAGTTCGCCCCTAAACTATGGCTACACCTTC.

V usage is TRBV6-5 and J usage is TRBJ2-3; TRBD1 might be the D (6 bases). Trimming stripped 3 bases from V and 0 bases from J, with 13 bases between. The length of the CDR3 is 16 residues. The germline CDR1 and CDR2 sequences are MNHEY and SVGAGI. CDR3 in amino acids: CASSYRQVGSTDTQYF. In nucleotides, the CDR3 is TGTGCCAGCAGTTATAGACAGGTGGGGAGCACAGATACGCAGTATTTT.

The genes are TRBV13 and TRBJ2-5, with a weak D call TRBD1 (6 bases). Germline-derived CDR1 and CDR2 are PRHDT and FYEKMQ (reference sequence). Trimming stripped 2 bases from V and 2 bases from J, with 12 bases between. This CDR3 spans 15 amino acids. The CDR3 region is CASSLWRQEQETQYF. The CDR3, as DNA: TGTGCCAGCAGCTTATGGCGACAGGAACAAGAGACCCAGTACTTC.

The rearrangement uses TRBV6-5 and TRBJ2-7; 8 bases map to TRBD1. The CDR3 sequence is 16 residues long. Germline V gene data show CDR1 as MNHEY and CDR2 as SVGAGI. V lost 0 bases and J lost 1; bases outside the gene matches: 5. As DNA, the CDR3 is TGTGCCAGCAGTTACTCGAGGGACAGGAGTTCCTACGAGCAGTACTTC. It translates to CASSYSRDRSSYEQYF.

V gene TRBV11-3 combines with J gene TRBJ2-2; 8 bases fit TRBD1. This CDR3 comprises 15 residues. CDR1 is SGHNT, CDR2 YENEEA, per germline. Trimming cost V 5 bases and J 1 base; bases outside gene matches: 3. The CDR3 DNA is TGTGCCAGCAGCGCAGACAGGGGGAACACCGGGGAGCTGTTTTTT. Amino acids: CASSADRGNTGELFF.

The V call is TRBV11-3, the J call TRBJ2-3; D perhaps matches TRBD1 (6 bases). This CDR3 spans 16 amino acids. Germline loops: CDR1 SGHNT, CDR2 YENEEA. The V end lost 5 bases, the J end lost 5 bases, and 20 bases lay between the germline ends. CDR3 bases: TGTGCCAGCAGCACCCGGGCAGGGGCCCAAGGAGATACGCAGTATTTT. Translated: CASSTRAGAQGDTQYF.

This rearrangement joins TRBV6-5 to TRBJ2-1; the D gene is possibly TRBD2 (5 bases). Germline V gives CDR1 MNHEY, CDR2 SVGAGI. Trimming pared 0 bases from V and 0 bases from J, leaving 9 bases between. This CDR3 is built from 16 residues. The CDR3 loop reads CASSYSAASSYNEQFF. The CDR3 DNA is TGTGCCAGCAGTTACTCAGCGGCCAGCTCCTACAATGAGCAGTTCTTC.

This clone has only a few counts. The same CDR3 also results from other DNA sequences found in this sample. This chain connects TRBV15 to TRBJ2-5; D may match TRBD1 or TRBD2 (5 bases each). Between the trimmed V and J ends, which lost 5 bases and 4 bases, there was a span of 17 bases. Germline values: CDR1 LNHNV, CDR2 YYDKDF (reference sequence). The CDR3 spans 15 residues. CDR3 residues: CATSDGEEGIETQYF. The CDR3 coding sequence is TGTGCCACCAGCGACGGTGAAGAGGGGATAGAGACCCAGTACTTC.

This clone was recorded only once. The gene calls are TRBV5-1 and TRBJ2-5; tentatively, D is TRBD1 (6 bases). V was clipped by 0 bases and J by 2 bases, with 8 bases between them. CDR3 size: 14 residues. Germline CDR1 is SGHRS and CDR2 is YFSETQ. The CDR3 nucleotides are TGCGCCAGCAGCTTGGAGGGGGTGCAAGAGACCCAGTACTTC. Its translation: CASSLEGVQETQYF.

This chain connects TRBV7-9 to TRBJ1-4; D gene ambiguous. CDR1 and CDR2 from the germline V gene are SEHNR and FQNEAQ (reference sequence). The CDR3 has 14 residues. Trimming removed 5 bases at V and 0 bases at J, with 7 bases between. The CDR3: CASSPQPTNEKLFF. The DNA for the CDR3 is TGTGCCAGCAGCCCGCAGCCAACTAATGAAAAACTGTTTTTT. The variable domain in full, with the rest retrieved from reference TRBV7-9 and TRBJ1-4, is DTGVSQNPRHKITKRGQNVTFRCDPISEHNRLYWYRQTLGQGPEFLTYFQNEAQLEKSRLLSDRFSAERPKGSFSTLEIQRTEQGDSAMYLCASSPQPTNEKLFFGSGTQLSVL.